These 14 T cell receptor beta chains originate from one sample sequenced in a study of blood T cells in healthy people across ages (dated by TCRdb to 2013 to 2016). The library relied on 5' RACE. The sequencing machine was an Illumina HiSeq 2500. The second PCR ran for roughly 6 to 11 cycles and used a J-beta primer mix along with a sample-barcoded 5' primer. TCRdb trimmed public reads at Q25 via fastp, called clones via MiXCR and kept in-frame beta chains. Every entry covers one CDR3 protein and lists the most common genes and DNA from its rows. The sample table holds approximately 900,000 distinct CDR3 sequences, of which roughly 48% were seen once. Around 15% of the sample is in the top ten clones. Sequenced sample: blood. All receptors come from a man between 25 and 39 years old in good health.

The genes are TRBV20-1 and TRBJ2-4; the match to TRBD2 covers 7 bases. The DNA end is a closer match to TRBJ2-7, so the J assignment may be wrong. This CDR3 contains 13 residues. Germline values: CDR1 DFQATT, CDR2 SNEGSKA (reference sequence). This CDR3 is CSAPAERGYEQYF. The CDR3 bases are TGCAGTGCTCCGGCGGAGCGGGGCTACGAGCAGTACTTC.

This clonotype has only a few counts. The chain carries TRBV9 and TRBJ1-4; D unclear. Germline V gene lookup returns CDR1 SGDLS and CDR2 YYNGEE. This CDR3 contains 15 residues. V gave up 7 bases and J gave up 0 bases, with 13 bases separating them. The CDR3 reads CASGESGATNEKLFF. Written as DNA, the CDR3 is TGTGCCAGCGGAGAAAGCGGTGCAACTAATGAAAAACTGTTTTTT.

This chain joins TRBV11-2 and TRBJ1-2; TRBD1 is a possible D gene (5 bases). Trimming cost V 5 bases and J 4 bases, with 8 bases left between them. This CDR3 is built from 12 residues. Germline assignment: CDR1 SGHAT and CDR2 FQNNGV. The CDR3, as DNA: TGTGCCAGCAGCCGGGGGGTCTATGGCTACACCTTC. Protein product: CASSRGVYGYTF.

The chain combines TRBV28 with TRBJ2-2; 11 bases map to TRBD1. Trimming removed 5 bases from V and 5 bases from J; junction bases left unmatched: 19. The CDR3 is 20 amino acids. Germline CDR1 is MDHEN and CDR2 is SYDVKM. The CDR3, as DNA: TGTGCCAGCAGTAGACCCGGTATAACGGACAGGGGGCTTTATACCGGGGAGCTGTTTTTT. This encodes CASSRPGITDRGLYTGELFF.

This clonotype appeared a single time. The junction shows a germline mismatch at one end, possibly a read error. The chain links TRBV10-3 to TRBJ2-5; a possible D gene is TRBD1 (5 bases). Germline CDR1 ENHRY, CDR2 SYGVKD. CDR3 length: 15 residues. In DNA form, the CDR3 reads TGTGCCACCAGTGGACAACAGGCATTCGAAGAGACCCAGTACTTC. As protein: CATSGQQAFEETQYF.

The J gene is TRBJ1-2, the V gene TRBV27, with D tentatively TRBD1 (6 bases). Per the germline V gene, CDR1 is MNHEY and CDR2 is SMNVEV (reference sequence). This CDR3 has 15 residues. Deletions cut 3 bases from V and 3 bases from J, with 14 bases between. The CDR3 spells CASSFQGSFDYGYTF. In DNA form, the CDR3 reads TGTGCCAGCAGTTTCCAGGGGTCTTTTGACTATGGCTACACCTTC.

The sample holds many counts of this clonotype. This chain links TRBV5-1 with TRBJ2-1; maybe TRBD2 (5 bases). The CDR3 consists of 16 residues. V lost 1 base and J 3 bases, leaving 14 bases between the germline ends. CDR1 is SGHRS, CDR2 YFSETQ, per germline. CDR3 protein: CASSLTRDRDYNEQFF. CDR3 sequence (DNA): TGCGCCAGCAGCTTGACCCGGGATAGGGACTACAATGAGCAGTTCTTC.

A single count supports this clonotype. V and J are TRBV7-2 and TRBJ2-1; D is perhaps TRBD1 or TRBD2 (5 bases each). CDR3 length equals 14 residues. V shed 1 base and J shed 13 bases, with 17 bases lying between them. In germline, CDR1 is SGHTA, CDR2 FQGNSA. The CDR3 is CASSLETGRGTQFF. The DNA for the CDR3 is TGTGCCAGCAGCTTAGAAACGGGTCGAGGGACCCAGTTCTTC.

The chain links TRBV12-3 or TRBV12-4 to TRBJ2-7; no reliable D call. CDR3 size: 14 residues. The V end was cut by 10 bases, the J end by 0 bases, with 16 bases between. In nucleotides, the CDR3 is TGTGCCAACAGCCCGTTCCTGGGCTCCTACGAGCAGTACTTC. It codes for CANSPFLGSYEQYF.

V usage is TRBV4-3 and J usage is TRBJ2-7; 13 nucleotides line up with TRBD2. The CDR3 covers 16 residues. Germline values: CDR1 LGHNA, CDR2 YSLEER. V lost 1 base to trimming and J lost 2 bases; unmatched junction nucleotides: 2. CDR3 protein: CASSQGTSGGPYEQYF. In nucleotides, the CDR3 is TGCGCCAGCAGCCAAGGGACTAGCGGGGGACCCTACGAGCAGTACTTC.

The chain couples TRBV4-1 to TRBJ1-2; 7 bases match TRBD1. The CDR3 totals 15 residues. V lost 0 bases and J lost 6; bases outside the gene matches: 7. Germline V gene data show CDR1 as MGHRA and CDR2 as YSYEKL. The CDR3 protein is CASSQEGGTRDGYTF. In nucleotides, the CDR3 is TGCGCCAGCAGCCAAGAAGGGGGCACTAGGGATGGCTACACCTTC.

The CDR3 nucleotides are TGTGCCAGCATCGGGACAGGGTATTACAATGAGCAGTACTTC. Translation gives CASIGTGYYNEQYF. This chain connects TRBV28 to TRBJ2-5, with 9 positions matching TRBD1. Germline V gives CDR1 MDHEN, CDR2 SYDVKM. CDR3 size: 14 residues. J was trimmed by 11 bases and V by 7 bases; bases with no gene match: 14.

In its sample, this clonotype was seen once. The chain is built from TRBV28 and TRBJ2-7, with TRBD1 identical over 8 bases. CDR3 length: 15 residues. V lost 4 bases, J lost 2 bases, and 7 bases stayed unmatched. Germline loops: CDR1 MDHEN, CDR2 SYDVKM. CDR3 sequence: CASSSWTGLPYEQYF. CDR3 in DNA: TGTGCCAGCAGTTCCTGGACAGGGCTACCCTACGAGCAGTACTTC.

The chain couples TRBV5-1 to TRBJ2-3; D assignment may be TRBD1 or TRBD2 (5 bases each). V lost 2 bases and J 2 bases, leaving 9 bases between the germline ends. The CDR3 contains 14 residues. Germline CDR1 is SGHRS and CDR2 is YFSETQ. CDR3 sequence (DNA): TGCGCCAGCAGCTTTGAGGGGATCACAGATACGCAGTATTTT. Residues: CASSFEGITDTQYF.